The rows below give T cell receptor beta chains drawn from one sample of a study of blood T cell repertoires in COVID-19. TCRdb's table, derived via immunoSEQ multiplex PCR, lists solely in-frame clones and lacks some. Of 250,000 to 300,000 clones in the sample, around 81% are singletons; the top ten hold around 3.2%. Sequencing was carried out using peripheral blood. The receptors here all came from a woman aged 55-75 years with active or convalescent COVID-19. The CDR3 runs from the conserved cysteine through the conserved F or W. Fields, in order: CDR3 protein, CDR3 DNA, D gene, J gene, CDR3 length, clone size, V gene. A D gene is named only where the DNA matches it firmly. Expanded clones are given a class, and other clones once, few, many or no size at all.

CDR3 protein: CASSLSSGNTIYF
CDR3 DNA: TGTGCCAGCAGCCTCTCGTCTGGAAACACCATATATTTT
D gene: .
J gene: TRBJ1-3
CDR3 length: 13
clone size: .
V gene: TRBV6-5

CDR3 protein: CASSEQGAINYGYTF
CDR3 DNA: TGTGCCAGCAGTGAACAGGGCGCGATAAACTATGGCTACACCTTC
D gene: .
J gene: TRBJ1-2
CDR3 length: 15
clone size: .
V gene: TRBV2

CDR3 protein: CTSKVLGAGKNIQYF
CDR3 DNA: TGTACCAGCAAAGTTTTAGGCGCGGGGAAAAACATTCAGTACTTC
D gene: .
J gene: TRBJ2-4
CDR3 length: 15
clone size: .
V gene: TRBV28

CDR3 protein: CASSLEGAWETQYF
CDR3 DNA: TGCGCCAGCAGCTTGGAAGGGGCGTGGGAGACCCAGTACTTC
D gene: .
J gene: TRBJ2-5
CDR3 length: 14
clone size: .
V gene: TRBV5-1

CDR3 protein: CARTPGTGSTYEQYF
CDR3 DNA: TGTGCCAGAACCCCCGGGACAGGGTCTACCTACGAGCAGTACTTC
D gene: TRBD1
J gene: TRBJ2-7
CDR3 length: 15
clone size: .
V gene: TRBV19

CDR3 protein: CAISGGGGDAKNIQYF
CDR3 DNA: TGTGCCATCAGTGGCGGCGGAGGAGATGCCAAAAACATTCAGTACTTC
D gene: .
J gene: TRBJ2-4
CDR3 length: 16
clone size: .
V gene: TRBV10-3

CDR3 protein: CAISSTTGENTEAFF
CDR3 DNA: TGTGCCATCAGTTCAACGACAGGGGAGAACACTGAAGCTTTCTTT
D gene: TRBD1
J gene: TRBJ1-1
CDR3 length: 15
clone size: .
V gene: TRBV10-3

CDR3 protein: CASSHNSLRGAKNSPLHF
CDR3 DNA: TGTGCCAGCAGCCACAATTCATTACGGGGGGCGAAGAATTCACCCCTCCACTTT
D gene: .
J gene: TRBJ1-6
CDR3 length: 18
clone size: .
V gene: TRBV14

CDR3 protein: CASSQLLTRSPGELFF
CDR3 DNA: TGTGCCAGCAGCCAGCTCCTTACTAGGTCCCCCGGGGAGCTGTTTTTT
D gene: .
J gene: TRBJ2-2
CDR3 length: 16
clone size: .
V gene: TRBV3-1/TRBV3-2

CDR3 protein: CASSQEARLAIVGGDTQYF
CDR3 DNA: TGCGCCAGCAGCCAAGAGGCACGACTAGCGATTGTCGGGGGAGATACGCAGTATTTT
D gene: TRBD2
J gene: TRBJ2-3
CDR3 length: 19
clone size: .
V gene: TRBV4-1

CDR3 protein: CASSGRQGARNQPQHF
CDR3 DNA: TGTGCCAGCAGTGGCAGACAGGGAGCACGCAATCAGCCCCAGCATTTT
D gene: TRBD1
J gene: TRBJ1-5
CDR3 length: 16
clone size: .
V gene: TRBV6-1

CDR3 protein: CATSRDMSNTEAFF
CDR3 DNA: TGTGCCACCAGCAGAGATATGAGTAACACTGAAGCTTTCTTT
D gene: .
J gene: TRBJ1-1
CDR3 length: 14
clone size: .
V gene: TRBV15

CDR3 protein: CASSPGQGNQPQHF
CDR3 DNA: TGTGCCAGCAGCCCGGGACAGGGGAATCAGCCCCAGCATTTT
D gene: TRBD1
J gene: TRBJ1-5
CDR3 length: 14
clone size: .
V gene: TRBV9

CDR3 protein: CASSPALRGAYNNEKLFF
CDR3 DNA: TGTGCCAGCAGCCCCGCCTTGCGGGGGGCCTACAACAATGAAAAACTGTTTTTT
D gene: .
J gene: TRBJ1-4
CDR3 length: 18
clone size: few
V gene: TRBV5-5

CDR3 protein: CASSQDLTGHYGYTF
CDR3 DNA: TGCGCCAGCAGCCAAGATCTAACAGGGCACTATGGCTACACCTTC
D gene: .
J gene: TRBJ1-2
CDR3 length: 15
clone size: .
V gene: TRBV4-1

CDR3 protein: CASSGRVQTDTQYF
CDR3 DNA: TGTGCCAGCAGCGGCCGGGTTCAAACAGATACGCAGTATTTT
D gene: .
J gene: TRBJ2-3
CDR3 length: 14
clone size: few
V gene: TRBV5-6

CDR3 protein: CASSSTVNTEAFF
CDR3 DNA: TGTGCCAGCAGCTCAACAGTGAATACTGAAGCTTTCTTT
D gene: .
J gene: TRBJ1-1
CDR3 length: 13
clone size: .
V gene: TRBV13

CDR3 protein: CASSEDTANEQFF
CDR3 DNA: TGTGCCAGCAGTGAGGACACGGCCAATGAGCAGTTCTTC
D gene: .
J gene: TRBJ2-1
CDR3 length: 13
clone size: .
V gene: TRBV2

CDR3 protein: CASSVRGEGEQFF
CDR3 DNA: TGTGCCAGCAGCGTACGGGGGGAGGGTGAGCAGTTCTTC
D gene: TRBD2
J gene: TRBJ2-1
CDR3 length: 13
clone size: .
V gene: TRBV9

CDR3 protein: CASSSGQATDTQYF
CDR3 DNA: TGTGCCAGCAGCAGCGGACAGGCCACAGATACGCAGTATTTT
D gene: .
J gene: TRBJ2-3
CDR3 length: 14
clone size: .
V gene: TRBV21-1

CDR3 protein: CASMREQGESQPQHF
CDR3 DNA: TGTGCCAGCATGAGGGAACAGGGGGAATCTCAGCCCCAGCATTTT
D gene: TRBD1
J gene: TRBJ1-5
CDR3 length: 15
clone size: .
V gene: TRBV6-4

CDR3 protein: CASSISGISYEQYF
CDR3 DNA: TGTGCCAGCAGCATTAGCGGGATTTCGTACGAGCAGTACTTC
D gene: TRBD2
J gene: TRBJ2-7
CDR3 length: 14
clone size: .
V gene: TRBV7-2

CDR3 protein: CASSPPDRPSYEQYF
CDR3 DNA: TGTGCCAGCAGCCCCCCGGACAGGCCCTCCTACGAGCAGTACTTC
D gene: TRBD1
J gene: TRBJ2-7
CDR3 length: 15
clone size: .
V gene: TRBV11-1

CDR3 protein: CASISGQGYNSPLHF
CDR3 DNA: TGTGCCAGCATTTCTGGGCAGGGGTATAATTCACCCCTCCACTTT
D gene: .
J gene: TRBJ1-6
CDR3 length: 15
clone size: .
V gene: TRBV28

CDR3 protein: CAWSVPTGGLYSNQPQHF
CDR3 DNA: TGTGCCTGGAGTGTACCGACAGGGGGCCTTTATAGCAATCAGCCCCAGCATTTT
D gene: TRBD1
J gene: TRBJ1-5
CDR3 length: 18
clone size: once
V gene: TRBV30

CDR3 protein: CASSLDLASSGYTF
CDR3 DNA: TGTGCCAGCAGCTTGGACCTCGCGTCTTCTGGCTACACCTTC
D gene: .
J gene: TRBJ1-2
CDR3 length: 14
clone size: .
V gene: TRBV5-5

CDR3 protein: CAITPGLAGGQETQYF
CDR3 DNA: TGTGCCATCACTCCGGGACTAGCGGGGGGCCAAGAGACCCAGTACTTC
D gene: TRBD2
J gene: TRBJ2-5
CDR3 length: 16
clone size: once
V gene: TRBV10-3

CDR3 protein: CASSYVAGYNEQFF
CDR3 DNA: TGTGCCAGCAGTTACGTTGCCGGGTACAATGAGCAGTTCTTC
D gene: .
J gene: TRBJ2-1
CDR3 length: 14
clone size: .
V gene: TRBV6-6

CDR3 protein: CASSTNRGRGTEAFF
CDR3 DNA: TGTGCCAGCAGTACGAACAGGGGGCGAGGGACTGAAGCTTTCTTT
D gene: TRBD1
J gene: TRBJ1-1
CDR3 length: 15
clone size: many
V gene: TRBV27

CDR3 protein: CASSFNRGGGETQYF
CDR3 DNA: TGTGCCAGCAGCTTTAACAGGGGAGGCGGAGAGACCCAGTACTTC
D gene: .
J gene: TRBJ2-5
CDR3 length: 15
clone size: .
V gene: TRBV7-3

CDR3 protein: CASSPPQGIHTLGGYTF
CDR3 DNA: TGTGCCAGCAGCCCTCCGCAGGGGATCCATACACTCGGGGGCTACACCTTC
D gene: .
J gene: TRBJ1-2
CDR3 length: 17
clone size: .
V gene: TRBV6-2/TRBV6-3

CDR3 protein: CASSIRGGDQPQHF
CDR3 DNA: TGTGCCAGTAGTATACGTGGGGGGGATCAGCCCCAGCATTTT
D gene: .
J gene: TRBJ1-5
CDR3 length: 14
clone size: .
V gene: TRBV19

CDR3 protein: CASSPPGEWNTEAFF
CDR3 DNA: TGTGCCAGCAGCCCCCCAGGGGAGTGGAACACTGAAGCTTTCTTT
D gene: .
J gene: TRBJ1-1
CDR3 length: 15
clone size: .
V gene: TRBV28

CDR3 protein: CASSPPSTGALSNYGYTF
CDR3 DNA: TGTGCCAGCTCACCACCCTCGACAGGGGCGCTTTCTAACTATGGCTACACCTTC
D gene: TRBD1
J gene: TRBJ1-2
CDR3 length: 18
clone size: .
V gene: TRBV18

CDR3 protein: CASSSPGTVYEQYF
CDR3 DNA: TGTGCCAGCAGCTCCCCCGGGACTGTTTACGAGCAGTACTTC
D gene: .
J gene: TRBJ2-7
CDR3 length: 14
clone size: .
V gene: TRBV7-2

CDR3 protein: CAIGTSANEKLFF
CDR3 DNA: TGTGCCATCGGGACAAGTGCTAATGAAAAACTGTTTTTT
D gene: .
J gene: TRBJ1-4
CDR3 length: 13
clone size: .
V gene: TRBV10-3